The entry below describes one T cell receptor beta chain. This clonotype has just a few counts. The antigen it recognizes is unknown. There are no base qualities to consult, and no much larger clone falls within one base. This specimen belongs to a study of human T cells and chemical hapten exposure (dated by TCRdb to the early 2020s). About the study as a whole: For sensitization, 2% DPC in acetone was applied to a roughly 2 cm by roughly 2 cm area of upper inner arm skin. Throughout the study period of roughly 24 weeks, patients also received therapeutic DPC doses to the scalp every week. Patch tests used Finn chambers with 0.01% DPC on the upper back, scored after 6 days by International Contact Dermatitis Research Group standards. Most of the patients in the cohort were female, and the cohort covered alopecia areata with under or over 50% scalp involvement, alopecia totalis and alopecia universalis. Libraries were combined into a pool for sequencing, and differences in TCR yield between samples came mainly from small differences in library volumes within the pool. In alopecia patients, the study followed how the peripheral blood TCR repertoire changed in vivo over primary and secondary sensitization to diphenylcyclopropenone (DPC), a hapten. Blood samples were taken from patients before sensitization (week 0) and then at 2, 6 and about 24 weeks after DPC sensitization. About 29 alopecia patients gave blood for TCR sequencing at one to four time points (pre-sensitization, 2, 6 and 24 weeks). Here is what the overall study found, with its caveats: The number of TCRs above 1 in 1000 frequency did not change with DPC sensitization; there was no evidence of global repertoire structure alterations. All patients had alopecia, a presumed autoimmune disease, so their immune response might differ from that of healthy individuals. The number of PT1 expanded TCRs positively correlated with patch test score, significant at thresholds 8, 16 and 32 but not 4. After repeated subsampling, changes were observed in the strength of the expansion versus patch-test correlation and in the threshold at which the correlation became significant. Significantly more large CDR3 similarity clusters were formed by expanded TCRs than by pre-sensitization or healthy control sets, consistent with antigen-driven responses.

The meaning of the sample's time point label: patch test 1, 2 weeks after DPC sensitization. The treatment or condition label corresponds to: therapeutic diphenylcyclopropenone sensitization with weekly scalp DPC. Blood at each patch-test visit was drawn before the patch test was applied. Patients were eligible if aged 18 to 70, diagnosed with alopecia and judged suitable for DPC therapy, and pregnant patients were excluded. Total RNA was isolated from unfractionated whole blood collected in Tempus Blood RNA tubes. The library was generated by RACE. Instrument used: NextSeq 500. During library preparation, unique molecular identifiers were attached to individual cDNA molecules so that TCRs could be counted quantitatively and reproducibly. For every blood RNA sample, sequencing covered both the TCR alpha and TCR beta chains. Per the authors' processing: Samples had a median of roughly 91,000 TCRs, with a range from roughly 23,224 to 750,000. The Decombinator software suite was used to annotate V, J and CDR3 in the TCR reads. Every sample was subsampled to the same number of TCRs (28,000) for the PS versus PT1 abundance plots. TCRs were defined as expanded if absent before sensitization and observed at least eight times at the 2-week time point. Clones were called with MiXCR by TCRdb after fastp trimmed the public reads at Q25, and only in-frame beta chains were retained. Duplicate CDR3 protein sequences are folded into a single record with the most common DNA and genes. These V and J calls rely on TCRdb rather than the paper's analysis. This sample comprises 180,000 or so distinct CDR3 sequences, around 15% of them detected only once. The top ten constitute 1.5% to 2% of the sample.

CDR1 is given as SGHRS and CDR2 as YFSETQ, both from the germline V gene. Between the V and J ends, shortened by 0 bases and 8 bases respectively, the junction contains 11 bases. The CDR3 has 13 amino acids, counting the end cysteine and phenylalanine. The read is trimmed to its CDR3 DNA, 39 bases read in frame from base 1. The chain uses TRBV5-1 and TRBJ1-1; confidence is insufficient to name the D gene. Sequencing was performed on whole blood, taken in connection with sensitization to the hapten diphenylcyclopropenone (DPC). The receptor comes from a woman aged 25 to 39 with alopecia areata. Some clones in this sample may be carry-over from other donors' samples. The DNA is TGCGCCAGCAGCTTGGTCGGGAAAACCGAAGCTTTCTTT. Its coded protein is CASSLVGKTEAFF.